Listed below are T cell receptor beta chains from one sample, sequenced in a study of blood T cell repertoires in COVID-19. Clones were sequenced by immunoSEQ multiplex PCR, and TCRdb holds only the in-frame ones, with some missing. The sample includes roughly 150,000 clones, more than 70% of them seen just once. The specimen was peripheral blood. The source is a woman aged 50 to 60 with acute or convalescent COVID-19. The CDR3 runs from the conserved cysteine through the conserved F or W. D genes are given only for firm matches. Rows give clone size only sometimes, using once, few, many, or a class for an expanded clone.

CDR3aa,CDR3nt,abundance,d_gene,j_gene,v_gene
CASSPITETVYEQYF,TGTGCCAGCAGTCCCATTACAGAAACGGTCTACGAGCAGTACTTC,.,.,TRBJ2-7,TRBV6-2/TRBV6-3
CSVIDRASGYTF,TGCAGCGTCATTGACAGGGCTTCTGGCTACACCTTC,.,TRBD1,TRBJ1-2,TRBV29-1
CASSEGVYNEQFF,TGTGCCAGCAGTGAAGGCGTTTACAATGAGCAGTTCTTC,.,.,TRBJ2-1,TRBV2
CASSEAWTGRLYEQYF,TGTGCCAGCAGTGAAGCATGGACAGGGAGGTTGTACGAGCAGTACTTC,.,TRBD1,TRBJ2-7,TRBV6-1
CASSTSGTEAFF,TGTGCCAGCAGCACCTCGGGCACTGAAGCTTTCTTT,few,.,TRBJ1-1,TRBV6-5
CASSPGEGYEQYF,TGCGCCAGCAGCCCAGGGGAGGGGTACGAGCAGTACTTC,once,.,TRBJ2-7,TRBV5-1
CASSPTRTGLDTQYF,TGTGCCAGCAGCCCTACCCGGACAGGGTTAGATACGCAGTATTTT,.,TRBD1,TRBJ2-3,TRBV3-1/TRBV3-2
CASADRDSNQPQHF,TGTGCCAGTGCCGACAGGGATAGCAATCAGCCCCAGCATTTT,.,TRBD1,TRBJ1-5,TRBV19
CASSQVRETGELFF,TGTGCCAGCAGCCAAGTAAGGGAGACCGGGGAGCTGTTTTTT,.,.,TRBJ2-2,TRBV3-1/TRBV3-2
CASRPTSGGNEQFF,TGTGCCAGCAGGCCTACTAGCGGGGGCAATGAGCAGTTCTTC,.,TRBD2,TRBJ2-1,TRBV6-6
CASSVGRENQPQHF,TGTGCCAGCAGCGTAGGGAGGGAGAATCAGCCCCAGCATTTT,.,.,TRBJ1-5,TRBV9
CASTREGSSYEQYF,TGCGCCAGCACTCGAGAGGGCAGCTCCTACGAGCAGTACTTC,.,.,TRBJ2-7,TRBV5-1
CASSLDSEDQPQHF,TGCGCCAGCAGCCTGGACTCTGAGGATCAGCCCCAGCATTTT,.,.,TRBJ1-5,TRBV5-1
CASSLGSQGNNSPLHF,TGTGCCAGCAGCTTAGGTTCACAGGGGAATAATTCACCCCTCCACTTT,.,TRBD1,TRBJ1-6,TRBV7-2
CASTKLASYNEQFF,TGTGCCAGCACCAAACTAGCGTCCTACAATGAGCAGTTCTTC,few,TRBD2,TRBJ2-1,TRBV11-2
CAISESPNAFTLHF,TGTGCCATCAGTGAGTCCCCTAACGCTTTCACCCTCCACTTT,once,.,TRBJ1-6,TRBV10-3
CASSFGQLILILTTNEKLFF,TGTGCCAGCAGCTTCGGACAGCTAATACTCATCTTAACAACTAATGAAAAACTGTTTTTT,once,.,TRBJ1-4,TRBV7-3
CASSDTGGDSDTQYF,TGTGCCAGCAGTGATACCGGGGGGGACTCAGATACGCAGTATTTT,.,TRBD2,TRBJ2-3,TRBV6-1
CASSYSSEGNTEAFF,TGTGCCAGCAGTTACAGTAGCGAGGGTAACACTGAAGCTTTCTTT,.,.,TRBJ1-1,TRBV6-2/TRBV6-3
CASSQGPRVTKNIQYF,TGTGCCAGCAGCCAGGGGCCCAGGGTAACCAAAAACATTCAGTACTTC,.,.,TRBJ2-4,TRBV3-1/TRBV3-2
CASSPTGFDTEAFF,TGCGCCAGCAGCCCGACAGGGTTTGACACTGAAGCTTTCTTT,.,TRBD1,TRBJ1-1,TRBV5-1
CSGRSGAVVTDTQYF,TGCAGCGGGAGGAGCGGGGCCGTTGTCACAGATACGCAGTATTTT,.,TRBD2,TRBJ2-3,TRBV29-1
CASSLGGPTDTQYF,TGTGCCAGCAGCTTAGGGGGCCCCACAGATACGCAGTATTTT,.,.,TRBJ2-3,TRBV7-9
CASSPPYDRGGTEAFF,TGTGCCAGCAGCCCCCCTTATGACAGGGGAGGAACTGAAGCTTTCTTT,once,TRBD1,TRBJ1-1,TRBV5-4
CASSMAGGGGQPQHF,TGTGCCAGCAGCATGGCAGGGGGCGGGGGTCAGCCCCAGCATTTT,.,TRBD1,TRBJ1-5,TRBV7-8
CASSLGQGRTTEAFF,TGTGCCAGCAGCCTTGGACAGGGTAGGACCACTGAAGCTTTCTTT,.,TRBD1,TRBJ1-1,TRBV9
CASASSPGRYTF,TGTGCCAGCGCCTCCTCCCCGGGTCGCTACACCTTC,once,.,TRBJ1-2,TRBV5-4
CASSSDLHSPLHF,TGTGCCAGCAGTTCGGACTTACATTCACCCCTCCACTTT,.,.,TRBJ1-6,TRBV7-8
CATSRDPGQGDSPLHF,TGTGCCACCAGCAGAGATCCCGGACAGGGGGATTCACCCCTCCACTTT,.,TRBD1,TRBJ1-6,TRBV15
CASEFSGGWETQYF,TGTGCCAGCGAATTTAGCGGGGGGTGGGAGACCCAGTACTTC,.,TRBD2,TRBJ2-5,TRBV2
CASSLVFGGAFGNTEAFF,TGTGCCAGCAGCTTGGTCTTTGGAGGGGCCTTCGGGAACACTGAAGCTTTCTTT,.,.,TRBJ1-1,TRBV11-2
CASSFPGTEEKLFF,TGTGCCAGCAGTTTTCCCGGGACAGAGGAAAAACTGTTTTTT,.,TRBD1,TRBJ1-4,TRBV28